This T cell receptor (beta chain) was found in a study of naive and memory T cell subsets. Whole-blood samples were around 2.3 ml of peripheral blood from healthy adult volunteers. The CDR3 loop spans 14 amino acids. Trimming removed 4 bases from V and 2 bases from J, with 13 bases in between. CDR1 and CDR2 from the germline V gene are SQVTM and ANQGSEA. This clonotype showed up many times. Alpha and beta constant region primers primed reverse transcription for blood and skin samples. TCRdb reprocessed the 5' RACE reads with MiXCR, giving one entry per CDR3 protein. This table has some 22,000 distinct CDR3 sequences, around 3.9% appearing once.

V and J are TRBV29-1 and TRBJ2-3, with D hard to call. The sequence came from a male donor in good health. CDR3 loop: CSVVFPRDTDTQYF. The CDR3 coding sequence is TGCAGCGTTGTATTCCCCCGAGACACAGATACGCAGTATTTT.